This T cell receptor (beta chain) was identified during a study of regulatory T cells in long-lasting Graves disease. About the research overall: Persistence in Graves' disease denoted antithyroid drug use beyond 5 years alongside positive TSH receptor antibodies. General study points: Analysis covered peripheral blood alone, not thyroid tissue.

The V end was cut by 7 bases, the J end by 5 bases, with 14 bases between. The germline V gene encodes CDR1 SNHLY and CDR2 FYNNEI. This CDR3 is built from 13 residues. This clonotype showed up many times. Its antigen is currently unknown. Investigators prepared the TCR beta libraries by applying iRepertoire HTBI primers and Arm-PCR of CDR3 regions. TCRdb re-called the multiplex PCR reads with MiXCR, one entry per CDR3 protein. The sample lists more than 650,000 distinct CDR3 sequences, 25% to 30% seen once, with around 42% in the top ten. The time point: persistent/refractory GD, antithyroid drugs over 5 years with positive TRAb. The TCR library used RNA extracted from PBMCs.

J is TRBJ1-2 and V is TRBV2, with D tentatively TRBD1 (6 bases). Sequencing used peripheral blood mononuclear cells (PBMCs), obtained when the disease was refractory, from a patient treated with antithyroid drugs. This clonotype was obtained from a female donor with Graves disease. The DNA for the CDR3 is TGTGCCAGCACCCCGGACAGAAAGTATGGCTACACCTTC. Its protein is CASTPDRKYGYTF.